The clone carrying this T cell receptor (beta chain) was picked up a small number of times. Its antigen is still unknown. This record belongs to a study of cytomegalovirus exposure and HLA in healthy donors. Both 60 Vbeta primers and 13 Jbeta primers went into the PCR. Authors' processing steps: Later reanalysis found 75 million to 95 million unique TCR beta chains, around 9.9 million of them shared. Assay: immunoSEQ multiplex PCR; the TCRdb copy retains only in-frame clones and omits some. Clone size and V and J calls were adopted from that table, with D and trimming inferred from the DNA. Here the sample spans roughly 200,000 clones, around 75% being singletons. The CDR3 spans 15 residues. Trimming cost V 4 bases and J 4 bases; bases outside gene matches: 2. Germline V gene sequence: CDR1 MNHNY, CDR2 SVGAGI (reference sequence). General study findings and limits: There were a few CMV-associated chains whose specificity for CMV antigens was confirmed in vitro. The listing of 160 or so TCR beta chains classed them as cytomegalovirus-associated. The authors later found TCR association rates varying by HLA locus, with DRB1 most and HLA-C fewest.

The rearrangement joins TRBV6-6 to TRBJ1-6; the match to TRBD1 covers 9 bases. The sample taken for sequencing was PBMCs. This clonotype was sampled from a male donor in good health and CMV-seronegative. Here the CDR3 reads CASSLGQGYNSPLHF. CDR3 sequence (DNA): TGTGCCAGCAGTTTGGGACAGGGTTATAATTCACCCCTCCACTTT.